The clone carrying this TCR beta chain was counted between two and nine times. These data come from a study of patients and donors after allogeneic stem cell transplantation. The germline CDR1 and CDR2 sequences are SGHRS and YFSETQ. There are 15 residues in the CDR3. V shed 7 bases and J 6 bases; nucleotides not matched to a gene: 10. TCRdb re-derived calls from the RT-PCR reads in MiXCR, one entry per CDR3 protein. The table has hundreds of thousands of distinct CDR3 sequences, under 20% seen once. The sample comprised blood, either unsorted or a sorted T cell fraction (not recorded which). The source of this sequence is a human donor who was either an allogeneic HSCT recipient or a stem cell or donor lymphocyte infusion donor (not recorded which). It is not recorded whose cells these are; they may come from a transplant donor. The J gene is TRBJ1-6, the V gene TRBV5-1; 7 bases agree with TRBD1. CDR3 coding DNA: TGCGCCAGCCGAGCTCGGGACAGTGGTAATTCACCCCTCCACTTT. Amino acids: CASRARDSGNSPLHF.